This T cell receptor beta chain emerged from a study of blood T cell repertoires in COVID-19. Generated by immunoSEQ multiplex PCR, the TCRdb table keeps only in-frame clones and is missing some. The table records about 86,000 clones, about 82% of them present only once. Trimming pared 6 bases from V and 4 bases from J, leaving 16 bases between. Per the germline V gene, CDR1 is SNHLY and CDR2 is FYNNEI. The CDR3 has 14 residues. This chain links TRBV2 with TRBJ2-7, with D maybe TRBD1 (6 bases). This TCR was sampled from a man in his forties or fifties with acute or convalescent COVID-19. The sequencing sample was made of peripheral blood. CDR3 loop: CASSDQGPVYEQYF. The DNA for the CDR3 is TGTGCCAGCAGCGACCAGGGGCCTGTGTACGAGCAGTACTTC.